This TCR beta chain appears in the sequencing data of a study of human T cells and chemical hapten exposure. Study background: DPC (0.01%) was patch tested on the upper back and read at 6 days. The variation in per-sample TCR yields arose mainly from small differences in pooled library volumes.

J gave up 6 bases and V 4 bases, and 9 bases lay outside the gene matches. Germline V gene data show CDR1 as DFQATT and CDR2 as SNEGSKA (reference sequence). The CDR3 has 15 amino acids. This clonotype came up a few times. From the RACE reads, TCRdb called clonotypes with MiXCR, one entry per CDR3 protein. The table shows some 89,000 distinct CDR3 sequences, with 25% to 35% occurring only once. Time point reported: patch test 3, about 24 weeks after DPC sensitization. Treatment given: therapeutic diphenylcyclopropenone sensitization with weekly scalp DPC. The study extracted total RNA from unfractionated whole blood.

The TCR originated in a man aged 35 to 55 with alopecia areata. Some clones in this sample may be carry-over from other donors' samples. The sequencing here drew on whole blood, taken in connection with sensitization to the hapten diphenylcyclopropenone (DPC). V is TRBV20-1 and J is TRBJ2-1, with 10 bases matching TRBD2. The CDR3 DNA is TGCAGTGCTACTCCCGGGGGGACTAGCGTCAATGAGCAGTTCTTC. Translated, it gives CSATPGGTSVNEQFF.